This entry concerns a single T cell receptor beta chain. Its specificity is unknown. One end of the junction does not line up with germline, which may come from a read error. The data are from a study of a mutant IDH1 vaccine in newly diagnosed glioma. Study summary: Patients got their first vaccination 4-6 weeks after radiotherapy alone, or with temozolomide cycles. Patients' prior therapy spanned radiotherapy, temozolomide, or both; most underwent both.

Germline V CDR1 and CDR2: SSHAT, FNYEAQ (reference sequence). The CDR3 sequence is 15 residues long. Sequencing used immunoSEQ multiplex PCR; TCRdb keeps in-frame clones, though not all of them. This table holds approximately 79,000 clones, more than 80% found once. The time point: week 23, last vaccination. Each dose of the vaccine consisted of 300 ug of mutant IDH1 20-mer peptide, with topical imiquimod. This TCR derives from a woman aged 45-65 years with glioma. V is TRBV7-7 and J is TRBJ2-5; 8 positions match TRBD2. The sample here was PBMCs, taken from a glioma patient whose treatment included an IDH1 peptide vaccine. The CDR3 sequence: CASSLERGRDETQYF. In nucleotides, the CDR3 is TGTGCTAGCAGCTTAGAGCGGGGGAGGGACGAGACCCAGTACTTC.